This TCR beta chain derives from a study of T cell changes during pregnancy in multiple sclerosis. Germline CDR1 reads MGHRA; CDR2 reads YSYEKL. Trimming pared 0 bases from V and 0 bases from J, leaving 8 bases between. CDR3 length: 15 residues. The assay was immunoSEQ multiplex PCR, and TCRdb's table has in-frame clones only and misses some. This sample has around 32,000 clones, with 75% to 95% found just once. This receptor was obtained from a female donor in good health, enrolled as a control in a pregnancy study. This chain uses TRBV4-1 with TRBJ1-2; no definite D call. The source was CD8+ T cells from peripheral blood mononuclear cells, collected in the second trimester of pregnancy. CDR3 region: CASSQDTASNYGYTF. DNA for the CDR3: TGCGCCAGCAGCCAAGACACAGCCTCTAACTATGGCTACACCTTC.